Following are 2 T cell receptor beta chains from one sample sequenced in a study of CD8+ T cells in alopecia areata (dated by TCRdb to the late 2010s). The time point label, as the study defines it: around 28 days on oral tofacitinib. The meaning of the sample's treatment or condition label: oral pan-JAK inhibitor, 5-10 mg twice daily. The library was generated by the immunoSEQ multiplex PCR assay. RNA was extracted from all samples and reverse transcribed into cDNA, which served as template for TCR sequencing. Not all clones reach the TCRdb copy of this immuneACCESS table, which keeps in-frame sequences only. Checked studies attribute under half of the gap to unresolved V genes and leave the rest unexplained. The sample table records about 190,000 clones; approximately 60% of these occur just once. The ten largest clones represent roughly 0.71% of the sample. The sequenced sample was CD4+ T cells sorted from blood, obtained at week 4, from a patient treated with tofacitinib. The receptor set was obtained from a human donor with alopecia areata.

The V gene is TRBV7-2, the J gene TRBJ2-7; 7 bases are shared with TRBD2. The CDR3 has 15 amino acids. Germline CDR1 SGHTA, CDR2 FQGNSA. V shed 4 bases and J 3 bases; nucleotides not matched to a gene: 9. CDR3 protein: CASSSSSGLNYEQYF. The CDR3 nucleotides read TGTGCCAGCAGCTCCTCCTCGGGACTAAACTACGAGCAGTACTTC. Based on the CDR3 plus reference TRBV7-2 and TRBJ2-7, the full variable domain is GAGVSQSPSNKVTEKGKDVELRCDPISGHTALYWYRQSLGQGLEFLIYFQGNSAPDKSGLPSDRFSAERTGGSVSTLTIQRTQQEDSAVYLCASSSSSGLNYEQYFGPGTRLTVT.

DNA of the CDR3: TGCAGTGCTAGAGTGTCAGATACGCAGTATTTT. Protein: CSARVSDTQYF. The chain carries TRBV20-1 and TRBJ2-3; no definite D call. V gave up 1 base and J gave up 4 bases, with 3 bases separating them. Germline V CDR1 and CDR2: DFQATT, SNEGSKA (reference sequence). The CDR3 runs 11 residues.